This TCR beta chain was sequenced in a study of T cells after yellow fever vaccination. Study background: The SMART-Seq v4 Ultra Low Input method served to prepare the low-cell-number fractions.

Findings and caveats of the study: Once the booster was given, most primary-vaccination clones reappeared, at approximately 97% for CD4 and around 90% for CD8. Overall, a small share of clonotypes was seen in both CD4 and CD8 compartments.

They built TCR cDNA with 5'RACE template switching, a step that put in a universal primer site and UMIs. TCRdb ran MiXCR on the 5' RACE reads and lists one entry per CDR3 protein. The repertoire holds more than 300,000 distinct CDR3 sequences, with approximately 7% as singletons. The V and J ends lost 2 bases and 10 bases, in that order; junction bases with no gene match: 11. Germline values: CDR1 SGHAT, CDR2 FQNNGV. The CDR3 is 16 residues long. This clonotype was seen a handful of times. No antigen is known for it. The chain joins TRBV11-2 to TRBJ2-1, with TRBD2 identical over 10 bases. This clonotype was sampled from a man aged 18-30 years who received the YFV17D yellow fever vaccine. Material: PBMCs, obtained about 41 days after the first yellow fever vaccination. The CDR3 nucleotides read TGTGCCAGCAGCTTACGAGCTAGCGGGAGCCTCGGGGAGCAGTTCTTC. Translated, it gives CASSLRASGSLGEQFF.